The entry below describes one T cell receptor (beta chain). This sample is drawn from a study of blood T cell repertoires in COVID-19. For the study at large: Whether acute or convalescent, the COVID-19 samples came from the United States, Italy and Spain. From T cells, B-cell-depleted T cells, or PBMCs came the material, which was cDNA or gDNA.

Trimming removed 4 bases from V and 6 bases from J; junction bases left unmatched: 9. The germline CDR1 and CDR2 sequences are MNHEY and SMNVEV (reference sequence). The CDR3 consists of 16 residues. Study processing details: By means of reference gene primer amplification, nucleated cell counts were estimated. Measured with immunoSEQ multiplex PCR; TCRdb has only the in-frame clones, and not every one. D and trimming come from the DNA, and the V and J calls and clone size come from that table. The repertoire holds hundreds of thousands of clones, under 90% seen once, with around 6% in the top ten. This TCR derives from a man between 60 and 70 years old who had recovered from COVID-19. The sample taken for sequencing was peripheral blood. The J gene is TRBJ2-7, the V gene TRBV27; 13 nucleotides agree with TRBD2. The CDR3, as DNA: TGTGCCAGCAGTTCCTCCGGGACTAGCGGGACTGGCGAGCAGTACTTC. This codes for CASSSSGTSGTGEQYF.